This is a list of T cell receptor beta chains from one sample in a study of technical replicates of blood from four donors. Using immunoSEQ multiplex PCR, the repertoire was profiled, and TCRdb retains in-frame clones only, with some absent. Of about 66,000 clones listed, roughly 90% were seen once; the top ten hold approximately 4.4%. Sequenced material: PBMCs. The receptors derive from a human donor in good health. Some clones in this sample may be carry-over from other donors' samples. CDR3s include the opening cysteine and the closing phenylalanine or tryptophan. A D gene is named only where the DNA matches it firmly. Clone size is stated in some rows and not others, as once, few, many or a class when expanded.

j_call | v_call | clone_size | d_call | cdr3_aa | cdr3_nt
TRBJ2-5 | TRBV7-9 | - | TRBD2 | CASGSGGETQYF | TGTGCCAGCGGGTCGGGAGGAGAGACCCAGTACTTC
TRBJ2-1 | TRBV7-2 | - | - | CASSLRLEQFF | TGTGCCAGCAGCTTGAGACTAGAGCAGTTCTTC
TRBJ2-7 | TRBV5-1 | - | TRBD2 | CASSSDSGEYEQYF | TGCGCCAGCAGCAGTGACAGCGGGGAGTACGAGCAGTACTTC
TRBJ2-1 | TRBV5-6 | - | TRBD1 | CASSRTGGAYNEQFF | TGTGCCAGCAGTCGGACAGGGGGCGCCTACAATGAGCAGTTCTTC
TRBJ2-7 | TRBV27 | - | TRBD2 | CASSLGLARDEQYF | TGTGCCAGCAGTTTGGGACTAGCGAGGGACGAGCAGTACTTC
TRBJ2-1 | TRBV5-1 | - | TRBD2 | CASSLVTGRVDEQFF | TGCGCCAGCAGCTTGGTTACCGGGAGGGTTGATGAGCAGTTCTTC
TRBJ2-7 | TRBV15 | - | TRBD1 | CATSIEPGQVYEQYF | TGTGCCACCAGCATCGAACCGGGACAGGTCTACGAGCAGTACTTC
TRBJ2-4 | TRBV15 | - | TRBD2 | CATSRDLSSGGNKNIQYF | TGTGCCACCAGCAGAGACCTTTCTTCGGGAGGTAACAAAAACATTCAGTACTTC
TRBJ2-5 | TRBV7-2 | - | - | CASSFPSQETQYF | TGTGCCAGCAGCTTTCCCAGTCAAGAGACCCAGTACTTC
TRBJ1-1 | TRBV6-1 | - | TRBD1 | CASSDGRGFSEAFF | TGTGCCAGCAGTGACGGCAGGGGGTTCTCTGAAGCTTTCTTT
TRBJ2-2 | TRBV7-3 | - | TRBD2 | CASSLGLAKTGELFF | TGTGCCAGCAGCTTGGGACTAGCAAAAACCGGGGAGCTGTTTTTT
TRBJ2-4 | TRBV4-2 | once | - | CASSQDEGGGAFQYF | TGTGCCAGCAGCCAAGATGAGGGAGGGGGGGCCTTTCAGTACTTC
TRBJ2-1 | TRBV7-2 | - | TRBD2 | CASSLALTSAYNEQFF | TGTGCCAGCAGCTTAGCCCTCACTAGCGCCTACAATGAGCAGTTCTTC
TRBJ2-3 | TRBV29-1 | - | TRBD2 | CSVEWREGTDTQYF | TGCAGCGTTGAATGGCGGGAGGGAACAGATACGCAGTATTTT
TRBJ1-5 | TRBV6-1 | - | TRBD1 | CASIGDRGANQPQHF | TGTGCCAGCATCGGGGACAGGGGCGCGAATCAGCCCCAGCATTTT
TRBJ2-3 | TRBV4-3 | - | - | CASSQAARTTDTQYF | TGCGCCAGCAGCCAAGCGGCTAGAACCACAGATACGCAGTATTTT
TRBJ1-3 | TRBV7-3 | once | - | CASSLTGSGNTIYF | TGTGCCAGCAGCTTGACAGGCTCTGGAAACACCATATATTTT
TRBJ1-5 | TRBV4-2 | - | - | CASSQGSQSNQPQHF | TGTGCCAGCAGCCAAGGGTCACAGAGCAATCAGCCCCAGCATTTT
TRBJ2-3 | TRBV5-1 | once | - | CASHSTGTDTQYF | TGCGCCAGCCACTCCACGGGCACAGATACGCAGTATTTT
TRBJ1-2 | TRBV6-6 | few | - | CASRQEYGYTF | TGTGCCAGCAGACAGGAATATGGCTACACCTTC